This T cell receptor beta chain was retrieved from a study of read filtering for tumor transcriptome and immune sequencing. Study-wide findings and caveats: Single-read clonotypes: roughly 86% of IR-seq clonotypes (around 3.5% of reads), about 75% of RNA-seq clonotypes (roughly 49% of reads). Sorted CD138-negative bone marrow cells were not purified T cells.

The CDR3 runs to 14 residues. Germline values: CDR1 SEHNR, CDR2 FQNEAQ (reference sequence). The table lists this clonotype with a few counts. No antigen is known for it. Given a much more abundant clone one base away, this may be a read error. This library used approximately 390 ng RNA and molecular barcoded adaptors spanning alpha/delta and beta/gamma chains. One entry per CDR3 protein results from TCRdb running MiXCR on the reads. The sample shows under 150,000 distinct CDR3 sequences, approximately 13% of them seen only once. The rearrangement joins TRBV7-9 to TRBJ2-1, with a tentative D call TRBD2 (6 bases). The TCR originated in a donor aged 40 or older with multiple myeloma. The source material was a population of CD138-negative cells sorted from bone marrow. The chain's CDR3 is CASSPQTSSNGQFF. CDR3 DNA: TGTGCCAGCAGCCCCCAAACTAGCAGTAATGGGCAGTTCTTC.